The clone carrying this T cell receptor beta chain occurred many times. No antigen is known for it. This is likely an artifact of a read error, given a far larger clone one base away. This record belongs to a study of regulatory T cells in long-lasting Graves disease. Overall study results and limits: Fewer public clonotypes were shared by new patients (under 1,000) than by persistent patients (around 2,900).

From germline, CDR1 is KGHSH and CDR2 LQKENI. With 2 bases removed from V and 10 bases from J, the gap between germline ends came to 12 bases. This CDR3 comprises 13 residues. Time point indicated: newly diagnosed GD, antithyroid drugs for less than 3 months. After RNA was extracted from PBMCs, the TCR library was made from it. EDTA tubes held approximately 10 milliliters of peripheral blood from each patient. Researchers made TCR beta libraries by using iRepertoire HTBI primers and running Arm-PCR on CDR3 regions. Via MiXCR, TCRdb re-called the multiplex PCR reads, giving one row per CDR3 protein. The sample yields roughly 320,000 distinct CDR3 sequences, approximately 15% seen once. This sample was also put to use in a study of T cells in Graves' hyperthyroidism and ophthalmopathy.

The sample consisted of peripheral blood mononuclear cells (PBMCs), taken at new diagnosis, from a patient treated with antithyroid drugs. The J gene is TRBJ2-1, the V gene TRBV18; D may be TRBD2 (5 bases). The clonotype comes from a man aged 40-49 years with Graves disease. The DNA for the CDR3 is TGTGCCAGCTCACCAACCAGCGGAGACGAGCAGTTCTTC. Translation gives CASSPTSGDEQFF.